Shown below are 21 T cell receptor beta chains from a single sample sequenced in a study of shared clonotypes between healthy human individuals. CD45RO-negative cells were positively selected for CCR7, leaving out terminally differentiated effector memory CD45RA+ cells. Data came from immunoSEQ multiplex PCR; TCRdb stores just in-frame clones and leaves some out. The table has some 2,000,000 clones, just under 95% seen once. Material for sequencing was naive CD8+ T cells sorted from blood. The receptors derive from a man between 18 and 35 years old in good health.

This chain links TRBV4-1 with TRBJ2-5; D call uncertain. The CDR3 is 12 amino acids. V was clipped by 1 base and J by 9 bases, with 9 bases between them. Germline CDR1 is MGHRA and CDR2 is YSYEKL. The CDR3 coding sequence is TGCGCCAGCAGCCAAGTCGGAGACGCCCAGTACTTC. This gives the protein CASSQVGDAQYF.

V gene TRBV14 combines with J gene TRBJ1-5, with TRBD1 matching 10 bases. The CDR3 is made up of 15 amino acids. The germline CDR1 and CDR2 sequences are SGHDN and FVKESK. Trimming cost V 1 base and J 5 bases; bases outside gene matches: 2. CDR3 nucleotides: TGTGCCAGCAGCCAAGCGGGACAGGGGTATCAGCCCCAGCATTTT. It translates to CASSQAGQGYQPQHF.

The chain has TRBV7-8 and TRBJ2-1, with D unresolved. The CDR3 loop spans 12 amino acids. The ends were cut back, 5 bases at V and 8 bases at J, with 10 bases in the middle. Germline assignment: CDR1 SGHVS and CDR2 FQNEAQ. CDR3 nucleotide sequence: TGTGCCAGCAGCCTGCGAGGATATGAGCAGTTCTTC. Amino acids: CASSLRGYEQFF. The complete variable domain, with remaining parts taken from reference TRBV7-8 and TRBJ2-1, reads GAGVSQSPRYKVAKRGQDVALRCDPISGHVSLFWYQQALGQGPEFLTYFQNEAQLDKSGLPSDRFFAERPEGSVSTLKIQRTQQEDSAVYLCASSLRGYEQFFGPGTRLTVL.

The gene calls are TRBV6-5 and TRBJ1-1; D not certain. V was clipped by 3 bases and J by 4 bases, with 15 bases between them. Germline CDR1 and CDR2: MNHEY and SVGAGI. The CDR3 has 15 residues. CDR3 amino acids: CASSYDGAGGTEAFF. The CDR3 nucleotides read TGTGCCAGCAGTTATGATGGAGCCGGCGGCACTGAAGCTTTCTTT.

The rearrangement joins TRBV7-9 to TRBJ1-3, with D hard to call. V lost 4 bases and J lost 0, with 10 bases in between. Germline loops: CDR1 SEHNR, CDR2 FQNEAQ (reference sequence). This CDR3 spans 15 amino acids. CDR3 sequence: CASSSQDYSGNTIYF. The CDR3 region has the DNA TGTGCCAGCAGCTCGCAGGACTACTCTGGAAACACCATATATTTT.

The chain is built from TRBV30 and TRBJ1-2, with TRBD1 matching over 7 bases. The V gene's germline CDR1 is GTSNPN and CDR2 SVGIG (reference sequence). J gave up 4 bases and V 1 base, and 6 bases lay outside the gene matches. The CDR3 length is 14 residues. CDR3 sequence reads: CAWSAGQEPYGYTF. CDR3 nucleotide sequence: TGTGCCTGGAGTGCTGGACAGGAGCCCTATGGCTACACCTTC.

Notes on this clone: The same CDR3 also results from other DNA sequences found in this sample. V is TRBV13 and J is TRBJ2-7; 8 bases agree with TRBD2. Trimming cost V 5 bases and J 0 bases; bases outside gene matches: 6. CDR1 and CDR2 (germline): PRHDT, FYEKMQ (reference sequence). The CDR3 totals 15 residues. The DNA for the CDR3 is TGTGCCAGCAGCCCCCCCAGCGGGAGCTCCTACGAGCAGTACTTC. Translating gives CASSPPSGSSYEQYF.

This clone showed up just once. The DNA of the CDR3 is TGTGCCAGCAGCTTAGTGGGACTAGCGGAAGACAATGAGCAGTTCTTC. Protein: CASSLVGLAEDNEQFF. The chain recombines TRBV7-9 with TRBJ2-1, with 11 bases aligning to TRBD2. CDR3 length: 16 amino acids. Germline V CDR1 and CDR2: SEHNR, FQNEAQ (reference sequence). Trimming at V came to 1 base and at J to 5 bases, leaving 4 bases not matched to a gene.

This CDR3 reads CASSQTPGQGAGEQYF. The CDR3 DNA reads TGCGCCAGCAGCCAGACCCCGGGACAGGGGGCAGGGGAGCAGTACTTC. The V call is TRBV4-1, the J call TRBJ2-7, with TRBD1 identical over 12 bases. The CDR3 consists of 16 residues. Germline trimming cut 3 bases from V and 7 bases from J; bases unmatched to any gene: 10. Germline assignment: CDR1 MGHRA and CDR2 YSYEKL.

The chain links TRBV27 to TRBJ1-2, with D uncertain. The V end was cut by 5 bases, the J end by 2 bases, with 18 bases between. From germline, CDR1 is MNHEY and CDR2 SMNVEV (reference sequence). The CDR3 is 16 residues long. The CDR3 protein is CASSPSVGPRNYGYTF. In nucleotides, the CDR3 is TGTGCCAGCAGTCCCTCCGTGGGCCCCCGGAACTATGGCTACACCTTC.

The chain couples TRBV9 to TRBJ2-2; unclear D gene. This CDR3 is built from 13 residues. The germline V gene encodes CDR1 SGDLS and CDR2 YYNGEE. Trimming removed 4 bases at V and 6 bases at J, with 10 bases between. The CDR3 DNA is TGTGCCAGCAGCCTACTTGAGGCCGGGGAGCTGTTTTTT. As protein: CASSLLEAGELFF.

CDR3 nucleotide sequence: TGCGCCAGCAGCCAAGTGGCTCAAGAGACCCAGTACTTC. Protein sequence: CASSQVAQETQYF. The chain recombines TRBV4-1 with TRBJ2-5; D gene uncertain. From germline, CDR1 is MGHRA and CDR2 YSYEKL. V was clipped by 1 base and J by 2 bases, with 5 bases between them. The CDR3 covers 13 residues.

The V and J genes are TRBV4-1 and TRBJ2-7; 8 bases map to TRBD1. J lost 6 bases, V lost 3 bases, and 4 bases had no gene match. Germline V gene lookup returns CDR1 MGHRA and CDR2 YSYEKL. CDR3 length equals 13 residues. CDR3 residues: CASSHGQGGEQYF. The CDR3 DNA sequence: TGCGCCAGCAGCCACGGACAGGGCGGCGAGCAGTACTTC.

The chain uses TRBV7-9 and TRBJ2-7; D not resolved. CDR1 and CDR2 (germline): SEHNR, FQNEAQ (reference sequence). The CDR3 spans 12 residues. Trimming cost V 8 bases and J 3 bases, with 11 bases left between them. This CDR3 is CASQSPHYEQYF. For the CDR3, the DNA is TGTGCCAGCCAGTCGCCCCACTACGAGCAGTACTTC.

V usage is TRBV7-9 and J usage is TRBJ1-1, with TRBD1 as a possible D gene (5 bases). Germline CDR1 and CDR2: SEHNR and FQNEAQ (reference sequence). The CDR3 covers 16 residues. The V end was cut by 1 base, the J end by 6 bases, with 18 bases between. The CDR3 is CASSLGGASLEAEAFF. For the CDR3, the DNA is TGTGCCAGCAGCTTAGGAGGGGCCAGCCTGGAGGCTGAAGCTTTCTTT.

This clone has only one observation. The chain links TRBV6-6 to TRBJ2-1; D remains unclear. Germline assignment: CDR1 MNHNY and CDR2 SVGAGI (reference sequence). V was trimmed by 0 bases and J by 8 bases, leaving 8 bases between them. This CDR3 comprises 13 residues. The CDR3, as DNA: TGTGCCAGCAGTTACTCGAATCGGTATGAGCAGTTCTTC. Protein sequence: CASSYSNRYEQFF.

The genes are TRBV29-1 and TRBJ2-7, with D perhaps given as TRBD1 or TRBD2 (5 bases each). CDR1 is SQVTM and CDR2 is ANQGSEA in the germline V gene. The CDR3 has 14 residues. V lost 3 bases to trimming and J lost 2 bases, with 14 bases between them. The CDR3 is CSVDGAGSPYEQYF. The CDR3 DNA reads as TGCAGCGTTGACGGGGCAGGTTCCCCCTACGAGCAGTACTTC.

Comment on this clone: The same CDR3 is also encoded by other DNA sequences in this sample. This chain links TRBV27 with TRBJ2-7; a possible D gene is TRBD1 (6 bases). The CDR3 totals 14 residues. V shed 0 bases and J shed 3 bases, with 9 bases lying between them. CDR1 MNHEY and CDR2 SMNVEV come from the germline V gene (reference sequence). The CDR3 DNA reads TGTGCCAGCAGTTTATCAGGGGGTGGCTACGAGCAGTACTTC. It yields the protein CASSLSGGGYEQYF.

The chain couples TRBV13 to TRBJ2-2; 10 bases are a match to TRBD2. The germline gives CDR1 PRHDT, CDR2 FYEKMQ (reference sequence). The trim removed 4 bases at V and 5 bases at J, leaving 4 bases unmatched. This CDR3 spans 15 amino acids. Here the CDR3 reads CASSSAGGRTGELFF. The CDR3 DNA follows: TGTGCCAGCAGCTCAGCGGGAGGGAGGACCGGGGAGCTGTTTTTT.

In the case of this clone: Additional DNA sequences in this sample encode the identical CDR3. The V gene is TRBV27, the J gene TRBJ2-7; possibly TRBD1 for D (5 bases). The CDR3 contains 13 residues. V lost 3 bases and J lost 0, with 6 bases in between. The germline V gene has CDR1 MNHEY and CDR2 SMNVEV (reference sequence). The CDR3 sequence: CASSFTGSYEQYF. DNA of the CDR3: TGTGCCAGCAGTTTCACAGGCTCCTACGAGCAGTACTTC.

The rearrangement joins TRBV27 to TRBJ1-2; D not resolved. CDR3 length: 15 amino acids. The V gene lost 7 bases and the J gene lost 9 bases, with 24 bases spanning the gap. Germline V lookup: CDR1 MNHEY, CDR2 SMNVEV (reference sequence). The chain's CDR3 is CASTPGASGKNRYTF. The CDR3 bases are TGTGCCAGCACCCCGGGCGCGAGCGGGAAAAATCGCTACACCTTC.